These 25 T cell receptor beta chains originate from one sample sequenced in a study of identical twins. One entry per CDR3 protein results from TCRdb running MiXCR on the 5' RACE reads. The repertoire includes 650,000 to 750,000 distinct CDR3 sequences, over 20% of them detected once, and roughly 4% sits in the top ten. The sample was also reused in another study, on T cells expressing NK-cell markers.

The sample comprised PBMCs. Every receptor here comes from a woman under 30 in good health.

V is TRBV6-5 and J is TRBJ2-5, with TRBD1 matching 10 bases. CDR1 is MNHEY, CDR2 SVGAGI, per germline. Trimming at V came to 5 bases and at J to 0 bases, leaving 9 bases not matched to a gene. This CDR3 has 17 residues. The CDR3 sequence is CASSVPRDRGYQETQYF. DNA of the CDR3: TGTGCCAGCAGTGTACCTCGGGACAGGGGATACCAAGAGACCCAGTACTTC.

This clonotype was seen ten or more times. The chain combines TRBV12-3 or TRBV12-4 with TRBJ2-7; D is uncertain. The CDR3 covers 19 residues. Trimming took off 5 bases at V and 2 bases at J, with 28 bases between the two ends. CDR3 in amino acids: CASSPVGNQAGRHPYEQYF. The CDR3 DNA is TGTGCCAGCAGTCCCGTTGGAAATCAGGCAGGAAGACACCCCTACGAGCAGTACTTC.

This clonotype was counted ten times or more. The V and J genes are TRBV5-4 and TRBJ2-7; D is unresolved. V gave up 1 base and J gave up 2 bases, with 10 bases separating them. Germline CDR1 SGHNT, CDR2 YYREEE (reference sequence). The CDR3 contains 14 residues. CDR3 bases: TGTGCCAGCAGCTTGCAAGGGCCTACCTACGAGCAGTACTTC. It codes for CASSLQGPTYEQYF.

The gene calls are TRBV4-1 and TRBJ2-2; no reliable D call. The germline V and J ends were trimmed by 3 bases and 6 bases, with 8 bases remaining between them. CDR3 length: 13 residues. Germline CDR1 reads MGHRA; CDR2 reads YSYEKL. The CDR3 nucleotides are TGCGCCAGCAGCCACGTGACTGCCGGGGAGCTGTTTTTT. As protein: CASSHVTAGELFF.

The V gene is TRBV5-1, the J gene TRBJ2-5; TRBD2 might be the D (5 bases). V was cut by 7 bases and J by 4 bases, with 17 bases left in between. Germline CDR1 reads SGHRS; CDR2 reads YFSETQ. The CDR3 has 14 residues. CDR3 loop: CASGERSEGETQYF. The DNA for the CDR3 is TGCGCCAGCGGCGAAAGGAGCGAGGGAGAGACCCAGTACTTC.

This clonotype was seen only a few times. The chain carries TRBV6-2 or TRBV6-3 and TRBJ2-7, with D perhaps TRBD1 (6 bases). Germline CDR1 and CDR2: MNHEY and SVGEGT. Trimming took 7 bases from V and 6 from J, leaving 16 bases between them. The CDR3 length is 13 residues. The CDR3 loop is CASTNVGAGEQYF. DNA of the CDR3: TGTGCCAGCACCAACGTGGGGGCCGGCGAGCAGTACTTC.

This sequence joins TRBV6-1 and TRBJ2-7; 9 positions match TRBD1. The CDR3 runs to 15 residues. CDR1 and CDR2 (germline): MNHNS, SASEGT. V shed 5 bases and J 6 bases; nucleotides not matched to a gene: 11. Here the CDR3 DNA reads TGTGCCAGCAGTCTCACCGGGACAGGGACGGGCGAGCAGTACTTC. It is translated as CASSLTGTGTGEQYF.

This clonotype appeared many times. This chain connects TRBV20-1 to TRBJ2-7; D might be TRBD2 (6 bases). Looked up from germline, CDR1 is DFQATT and CDR2 is SNEGSKA (reference sequence). The CDR3 is 14 residues long. V was trimmed by 1 base and J by 0 bases, leaving 10 bases between them. The CDR3 coding sequence is TGCAGTGCTAGAGTTGGGGGGTCCTCCTACGAGCAGTACTTC. The encoded protein is CSARVGGSSYEQYF.

This clonotype showed up just a few times. The J gene is TRBJ2-5, the V gene TRBV9; a possible D gene is TRBD1 (6 bases). This CDR3 comprises 15 residues. The ends were cut back, 4 bases at V and 4 bases at J, with 17 bases in the middle. Germline lookup yields CDR1 SGDLS and CDR2 YYNGEE. CDR3 in amino acids: CASSTQGTVGETQYF. For the CDR3, the DNA is TGTGCCAGCAGCACACAGGGAACTGTTGGAGAGACCCAGTACTTC.

The chain combines TRBV20-1 with TRBJ2-7; D tentatively reads TRBD1 or TRBD2 (5 bases each). With 0 bases removed from V and 1 base from J, the gap between germline ends came to 10 bases. The V gene's germline CDR1 is DFQATT and CDR2 SNEGSKA (reference sequence). The CDR3 has 14 residues. The CDR3 nucleotides read TGCAGTGCTAGAGAGTACAGGACTTCCTACGAGCAGTACTTC. Its protein is CSAREYRTSYEQYF.

The chain combines TRBV7-9 with TRBJ2-6, with D possibly TRBD2 on 6 matching bases. Germline lookup yields CDR1 SEHNR and CDR2 FQNEAQ (reference sequence). The CDR3 runs 16 residues. Trimming cost V 2 bases and J 0 bases, with 8 bases left between them. The CDR3 region is CASSLLGSSGANVLTF. For the CDR3, the DNA is TGTGCCAGCAGCTTACTCGGGAGCTCTGGGGCCAACGTCCTGACTTTC.

This clonotype has only a few counts. The genes are TRBV19 and TRBJ2-7; D could derive from TRBD1 or TRBD2 (5 bases each). CDR1 LNHDA and CDR2 SQIVND come from the germline V gene (reference sequence). This CDR3 is built from 17 residues. Trimming shortened V by 6 bases and J by 2 bases, and 23 bases separated the two germline ends. CDR3: CASSPSPRDRETYEQYF. The CDR3 nucleotides read TGTGCCAGTAGCCCCTCCCCCCGGGACCGCGAAACCTACGAGCAGTACTTC. Combining the CDR3 with reference TRBV19 and TRBJ2-7 gives the whole variable domain DGGITQSPKYLFRKEGQNVTLSCEQNLNHDAMYWYRQDPGQGLRLIYYSQIVNDFQKGDIAEGYSVSREKKESFPLTVTSAQKNPTAFYLCASSPSPRDRETYEQYFGPGTRLTVT.

V usage is TRBV20-1 and J usage is TRBJ2-7; no clear D. This CDR3 has 14 residues. Germline CDR1 is DFQATT and CDR2 is SNEGSKA (reference sequence). V lost 1 base and J 0 bases, leaving 10 bases between the germline ends. The CDR3 DNA reads TGCAGTGCTAGAGTTTCGAGAAGCTCCTACGAGCAGTACTTC. This gives the protein CSARVSRSSYEQYF.

This clonotype was seen a few times. The V call is TRBV7-2, the J call TRBJ2-2, with 10 bases fitting TRBD1. The CDR3 is made up of 16 amino acids. Germline V gene sequence: CDR1 SGHTA, CDR2 FQGNSA. V gave up 5 bases and J gave up 9 bases; unmatched junction bases: 12. The DNA of the CDR3 is TGTGCCAGCAGCCTCACCGGGACAGGGGCTAAGAGGGAGCTGTTTTTT. Its protein is CASSLTGTGAKRELFF.

DNA of the CDR3: TGCAGCGTTGAAATACGGGACAGGGTACGGGAGCAGTTCTTC. Its protein is CSVEIRDRVREQFF. V usage is TRBV29-1 and J usage is TRBJ2-1, with 9 bases identical to TRBD1. The CDR3 is 14 residues long. V shed 2 bases, J shed 10 bases, and the junction held 9 bases outside the gene matches. Germline CDR1 and CDR2: SQVTM and ANQGSEA.

The chain recombines TRBV20-1 with TRBJ2-1, with D possibly TRBD1 on 6 matching bases. Trimming removed 1 base from V and 9 bases from J, with 22 bases in between. The CDR3 runs to 16 residues. Germline CDR1 and CDR2: DFQATT and SNEGSKA (reference sequence). CDR3 residues: CSARAGATTLSGEQFF. CDR3 DNA sequence: TGCAGTGCTAGAGCAGGGGCAACCACTCTCTCCGGTGAGCAGTTCTTC.

The chain joins TRBV12-3 or TRBV12-4 to TRBJ2-3, with D maybe TRBD1 (6 bases). V was trimmed by 2 bases and J by 1 base, leaving 10 bases between them. This CDR3 spans 15 amino acids. The CDR3 region is CASSLWGPGTDTQYF. The CDR3 DNA is TGTGCCAGCAGTTTATGGGGGCCGGGCACAGATACGCAGTATTTT.

This clonotype was counted ten times or more. J is TRBJ2-1 and V is TRBV7-7, with D possibly TRBD2 on 6 matching bases. Germline V gene lookup returns CDR1 SSHAT and CDR2 FNYEAQ (reference sequence). The CDR3 loop spans 15 amino acids. Trimming removed 5 bases at V and 2 bases at J, with 13 bases between. As DNA, the CDR3 is TGTGCCAGCAGCCCCCCCGGGACTGCCTACAATGAGCAGTTCTTC. Translation: CASSPPGTAYNEQFF.

The DNA of the CDR3 is TGCAGTGCTAGCCACGGGATCTATGGCTACACCTTC. Translating it yields CSASHGIYGYTF. The genes are TRBV20-1 and TRBJ1-2; D unclear. The germline V gene encodes CDR1 DFQATT and CDR2 SNEGSKA (reference sequence). The V end lost 3 bases, the J end lost 4 bases, and 9 bases lay between the germline ends. This CDR3 region has 12 residues.

In its sample, this clonotype was seen a few times. The chain has TRBV7-2 and TRBJ2-7; 11 nucleotides match TRBD2. The J segment lost 3 bases and the V segment lost 0 bases, leaving 4 bases of the junction unmatched. Germline values: CDR1 SGHTA, CDR2 FQGNSA. The CDR3 spans 16 residues. Written as DNA, the CDR3 is TGTGCCAGCAGCTTAGCAACTAGCGGGGGTCTCTACGAGCAGTACTTC. Its protein is CASSLATSGGLYEQYF.

The V and J genes are TRBV11-2 and TRBJ2-2, with D perhaps given as TRBD1 or TRBD2 (5 bases each). This CDR3 has 16 amino acids. V was clipped by 6 bases and J by 4 bases, with 18 bases between them. Germline lookup yields CDR1 SGHAT and CDR2 FQNNGV. The CDR3 DNA follows: TGTGCCAGCAGGGACCCGGGACGCCAGCGCACCGGGGAGCTGTTTTTT. Translated, it gives CASRDPGRQRTGELFF.

This clonotype was picked up a small number of times. The rearrangement uses TRBV5-5 and TRBJ2-7; D is ambiguous. V was trimmed by 2 bases and J by 5 bases, leaving 20 bases between them. CDR3 size: 16 residues. Germline V gives CDR1 SGHKS, CDR2 YYEKEE (reference sequence). The CDR3 region has the DNA TGTGCCAGCAGCTTTCTAATCGGCCAGGCCCCCCACGAGCAGTACTTC. Protein sequence: CASSFLIGQAPHEQYF.

The chain uses TRBV9 and TRBJ2-5; 10 nucleotides agree with TRBD1. Germline-derived CDR1 and CDR2 are SGDLS and YYNGEE. V dropped 0 bases and J dropped 5; count of bases not matched to a gene: 7. CDR3 size: 16 residues. The CDR3 bases are TGTGCCAGCAGCGTAGGGGGACAGGGGAGAGTGGAGACCCAGTACTTC. Translated, it gives CASSVGGQGRVETQYF.

This clonotype appeared many times. The rearrangement links TRBV7-2 to TRBJ2-3; possibly TRBD1 for D (7 bases). CDR1 SGHTA and CDR2 FQGNSA come from the germline V gene. Trimming removed 1 base from V and 3 bases from J, with 14 bases in between. CDR3 length: 16 residues. As DNA, the CDR3 is TGTGCCAGCAGCTTAGATCAGGGGGGATGGACAGATACGCAGTATTTT. Translation gives CASSLDQGGWTDTQYF.

This clonotype was observed many times. This chain connects TRBV3-1 to TRBJ1-2; weak D call: TRBD1 (5 bases). The CDR3 extends over 16 amino acids. Germline V gene lookup returns CDR1 LGHDT and CDR2 YNNKEL (reference sequence). V was clipped by 3 bases and J by 4 bases, with 18 bases between them. CDR3 region: CASSHPMGGSGYGYTF. The CDR3 nucleotides read TGTGCCAGCAGCCACCCCATGGGGGGTTCGGGCTATGGCTACACCTTC. The entire variable domain, with the rest obtained from reference TRBV3-1 and TRBJ1-2, is as follows: DTAVSQTPKYLVTQMGNDKSIKCEQNLGHDTMYWYKQDSKKFLKIMFSYNNKELIINETVPNRFSPKSPDKAHLNLHINSLELGDSAVYFCASSHPMGGSGYGYTFGSGTRLTVV.